This T cell receptor beta chain was sequenced for a study of OX40 agonist ivuxolimab in advanced cancers. Assay used: immunoSEQ multiplex PCR; TCRdb lists only in-frame clones, some missing. The sample holds around 45,000 clones, 70% to 80% seen once. There are 13 residues in the CDR3. CDR1 and CDR2 from the germline V gene are SQVTM and ANQGSEA. Trimming took 6 bases from V and 7 from J, leaving 16 bases between them. The chain carries TRBV29-1 and TRBJ2-1; a weak D match, TRBD2 (5 bases). This specimen was CD4+ or CD8+ T cells sorted from blood, taken in a trial of the OX40 agonist ivuxolimab. The sequence came from an adult with an advanced solid tumor such as melanoma, head and neck, liver or kidney cancer. Written as DNA, the CDR3 is TGCAGCGTCAGGTGGCCTACTAGGAATGAGCAGTTCTTC. Its translation: CSVRWPTRNEQFF.